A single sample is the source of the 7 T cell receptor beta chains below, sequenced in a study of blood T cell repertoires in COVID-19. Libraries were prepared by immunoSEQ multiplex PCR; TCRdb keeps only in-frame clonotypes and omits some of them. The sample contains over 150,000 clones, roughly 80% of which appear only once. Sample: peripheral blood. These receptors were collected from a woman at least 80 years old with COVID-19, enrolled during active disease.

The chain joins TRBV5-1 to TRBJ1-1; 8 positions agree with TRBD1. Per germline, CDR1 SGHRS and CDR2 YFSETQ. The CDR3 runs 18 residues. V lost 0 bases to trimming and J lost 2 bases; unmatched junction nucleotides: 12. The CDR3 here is CASSLVIADRDGNTEAFF. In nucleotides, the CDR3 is TGCGCCAGCAGCTTGGTGATTGCGGACAGGGACGGTAACACTGAAGCTTTCTTT.

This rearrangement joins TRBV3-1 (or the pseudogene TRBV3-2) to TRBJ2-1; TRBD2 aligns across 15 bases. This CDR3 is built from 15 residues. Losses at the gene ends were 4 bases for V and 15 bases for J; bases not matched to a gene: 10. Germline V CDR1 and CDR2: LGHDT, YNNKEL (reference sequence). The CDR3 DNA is TGTGCCAGCAGCCCGCGGACTAGCGGGAGGGCCAGTCTGTTCTTC. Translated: CASSPRTSGRASLFF.

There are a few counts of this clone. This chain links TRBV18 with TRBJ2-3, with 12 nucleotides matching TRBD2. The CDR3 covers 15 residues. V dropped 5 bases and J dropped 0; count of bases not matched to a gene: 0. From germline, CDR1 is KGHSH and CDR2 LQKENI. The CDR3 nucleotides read TGTGCCAGCTCAGGGACTAGCGGGAGCACAGATACGCAGTATTTT. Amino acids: CASSGTSGSTDTQYF.

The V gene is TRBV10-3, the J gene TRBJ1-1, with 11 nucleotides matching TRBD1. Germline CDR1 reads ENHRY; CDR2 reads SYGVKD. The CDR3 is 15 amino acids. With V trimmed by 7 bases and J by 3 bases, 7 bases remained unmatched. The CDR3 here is CAITRTGGRDTEAFF. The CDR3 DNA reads TGTGCCATCACCCGGACAGGGGGCCGGGACACTGAAGCTTTCTTT.

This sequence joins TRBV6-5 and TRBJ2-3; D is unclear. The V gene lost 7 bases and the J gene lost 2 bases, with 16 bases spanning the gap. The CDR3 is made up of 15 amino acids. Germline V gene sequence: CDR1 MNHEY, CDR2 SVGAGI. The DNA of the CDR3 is TGTGCCAGCATGAGTTTCGGTTACTCCACAGATACGCAGTATTTT. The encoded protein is CASMSFGYSTDTQYF.

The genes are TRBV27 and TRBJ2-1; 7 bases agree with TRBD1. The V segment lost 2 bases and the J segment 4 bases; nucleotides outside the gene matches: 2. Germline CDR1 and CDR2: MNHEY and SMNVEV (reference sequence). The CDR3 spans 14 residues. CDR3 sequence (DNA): TGTGCCAGCAGTTTAGGGACAGCTTACAATGAGCAGTTCTTC. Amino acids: CASSLGTAYNEQFF.

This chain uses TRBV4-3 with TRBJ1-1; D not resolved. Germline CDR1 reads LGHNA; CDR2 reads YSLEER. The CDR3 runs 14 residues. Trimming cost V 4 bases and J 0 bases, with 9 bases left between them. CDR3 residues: CASSPQILNTEAFF. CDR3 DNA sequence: TGCGCCAGCAGCCCTCAGATTCTGAACACTGAAGCTTTCTTT.